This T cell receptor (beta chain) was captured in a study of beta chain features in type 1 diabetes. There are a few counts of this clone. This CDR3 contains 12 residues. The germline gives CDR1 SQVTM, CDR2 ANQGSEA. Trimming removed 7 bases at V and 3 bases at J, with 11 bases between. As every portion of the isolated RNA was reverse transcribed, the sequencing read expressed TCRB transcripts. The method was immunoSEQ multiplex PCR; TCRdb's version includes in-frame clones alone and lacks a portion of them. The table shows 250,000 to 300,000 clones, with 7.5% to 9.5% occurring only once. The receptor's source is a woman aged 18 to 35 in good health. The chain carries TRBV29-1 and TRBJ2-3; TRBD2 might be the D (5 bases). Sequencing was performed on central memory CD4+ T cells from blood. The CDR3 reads CSGRAHTDTQYF. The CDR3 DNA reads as TGCAGCGGGCGGGCGCATACAGATACGCAGTATTTT.